This TCR beta chain was obtained from a study of T cell responses to AZD1222 COVID-19 vaccine. Repertoires were generated with immunoSEQ multiplex PCR, while TCRdb's copy carries only in-frame clones and drops some. The sample contains 140,000 or so clones, approximately 89% of which appear only once. The CDR3 length is 14 residues. J lost 3 bases, V lost 11 bases, and 8 bases had no gene match. Germline CDR1 reads ENHRY; CDR2 reads SYGVKD. The rearrangement joins TRBV10-3 to TRBJ2-2, with TRBD2 identical over 8 bases. The input for sequencing was peripheral blood, taken 28 days after the second AZD1222 dose. The TCR originated in an adult who received the AZD1222 COVID-19 vaccine. Here the CDR3 reads CAVQRELDTGELFF. Written as DNA, the CDR3 is TGTGCCGTCCAGCGGGAGCTCGACACCGGGGAGCTGTTTTTT.